Described below is a single T cell receptor beta chain sequence and its context. This sample is part of a study of blood T cell repertoires in COVID-19. Study-wide background: Sources were T cells, B-cell-depleted T cells, or PBMCs; the material itself was cDNA or gDNA.

Trimming left V 4 bases short and J 5 bases short, with 14 bases between. The CDR3 is made up of 14 amino acids. Germline lookup yields CDR1 MNHEY and CDR2 SVGAGI. The protocol was immunoSEQ multiplex PCR, while the TCRdb copy is restricted to in-frame clones and leaves out a portion. This sample has tens of thousands of clones, with less than 85% found just once. The gene calls are TRBV6-5 and TRBJ1-1, with D possibly being TRBD1 (6 bases). The TCR originated in a man at least 80 years old with active COVID-19. Sequenced material: peripheral blood. The CDR3 reads CASSSSGTTTEAFF. In DNA form, the CDR3 reads TGTGCCAGCAGTTCCTCCGGGACAACAACTGAAGCTTTCTTT.